Presented here are 15 T cell receptor beta chains from one specimen sequenced in a study of cytomegalovirus exposure and HLA in healthy donors. Both 60 Vbeta primers and 13 Jbeta primers went into the PCR. Sequenced by immunoSEQ multiplex PCR; TCRdb stores in-frame clones only, minus some. The sample carries about 160,000 clones, approximately 90% recorded once. The sample consisted of PBMCs. These receptors were obtained from a woman aged 25 to 39 in good health and CMV-seronegative.

The DNA of the CDR3 is TGTGCCAGCAGTTACGGCGGAGGGTCGGGCCAAGAGACCCAGTACTTC. As protein: CASSYGGGSGQETQYF. The J gene is TRBJ2-5, the V gene TRBV6-5, with D possibly TRBD2 on 6 matching bases. The ends were cut back, 2 bases at V and 1 base at J, with 14 bases in the middle. Per germline, CDR1 MNHEY and CDR2 SVGAGI. CDR3 length: 16 residues.

The genes are TRBV5-4 and TRBJ1-2; TRBD1 might be the D (5 bases). The germline V and J ends were trimmed by 4 bases and 2 bases, with 18 bases remaining between them. This CDR3 contains 16 residues. CDR1 and CDR2 (germline): SGHNT, YYREEE (reference sequence). This CDR3 reads CASSTGAGRGNYGYTF. For the CDR3, the DNA is TGTGCCAGCAGCACGGGAGCAGGGAGAGGGAACTATGGCTACACCTTC.

The chain uses TRBV5-1 and TRBJ1-1; 7 nucleotides align to TRBD1. Looked up from germline, CDR1 is SGHRS and CDR2 is YFSETQ. The V segment lost 3 bases and the J segment 7 bases; nucleotides outside the gene matches: 12. The CDR3 is made up of 15 amino acids. CDR3 region: CASSSGTALGIEAFF. The DNA for the CDR3 is TGCGCCAGCAGCTCCGGGACAGCTCTGGGTATTGAAGCTTTCTTT. Using reference TRBV5-1 and TRBJ1-1 for the parts outside the CDR3, the full variable domain is KAGVTQTPRYLIKTRGQQVTLSCSPISGHRSVSWYQQTPGQGLQFLFEYFSETQRNKGNFPGRFSGRQFSNSRSEMNVSTLELGDSALYLCASSSGTALGIEAFFGQGTRLTVV.

The chain is built from TRBV18 and TRBJ2-7; D is perhaps TRBD2 (5 bases). The CDR3 contains 19 residues. Germline V lookup: CDR1 KGHSH, CDR2 LQKENI. Trimming stripped 4 bases from V and 3 bases from J, with 28 bases between. The CDR3 region has the DNA TGTGCCAGCTCACTAGGACCTCACGGGGTCGCCCCGACGGGCTACGAGCAGTACTTC. Its protein is CASSLGPHGVAPTGYEQYF.

The chain is built from TRBV5-6 and TRBJ1-2; D remains unclear. The CDR3 is 12 residues long. Germline assignment: CDR1 SGHDT and CDR2 YYEEEE. The germline V and J ends were trimmed by 4 bases and 8 bases, with 12 bases remaining between them. The CDR3, as DNA: TGTGCCAGCAGCCCGGGCGGAGGGGGCTACACCTTC. Translated: CASSPGGGGYTF.

This clone was seen a few times. The chain is built from TRBV7-9 and TRBJ1-1, with a tentative D call TRBD1 (5 bases). CDR3 length: 13 residues. Germline CDR1 SEHNR, CDR2 FQNEAQ (reference sequence). V was pared by 5 bases and J by 8 bases, with 15 bases between. The CDR3 bases are TGTGCCAGCAGCCTAGGGGTAGTCGGGGAAGCTTTCTTT. This encodes CASSLGVVGEAFF.

On this clone itself: The DNA is omitted, as the CDR3 cannot be located on it reliably, and the CDR3 follows TCRdb's listing. V usage is TRBV28 and J usage is TRBJ2-3; whether TRBD2, the table's D call, matches the DNA was not checked. The CDR3 is 16 amino acids in total, end residues counted. Germline values: CDR1 MDHEN, CDR2 SYDVKM. The CDR3 reads CASSSSIAGAPPAQYF.

The genes are TRBV27 and TRBJ2-7; TRBD1 matches 7 bases. In germline, CDR1 is MNHEY, CDR2 SMNVEV (reference sequence). The CDR3 consists of 15 residues. V was clipped by 5 bases and J by 2 bases; unmatched bases: 9. The CDR3 region has the DNA TGTGCCAGCAGTGACCTACAGGGGAAACCCTACGAGCAGTACTTC. This sequence encodes CASSDLQGKPYEQYF.

The chain has TRBV5-1 and TRBJ2-7; 13 nucleotides line up with TRBD2. The CDR3 length is 15 residues. V was pared by 2 bases and J by 4 bases, with 3 bases of the junction left unmatched. Per germline, CDR1 SGHRS and CDR2 YFSETQ. In DNA form, the CDR3 reads TGCGCCAGCAGCTTCGGACTAGCGGGAGAATACGAGCAGTACTTC. It encodes CASSFGLAGEYEQYF.

V is TRBV7-2 and J is TRBJ2-7, with a possible D match to TRBD2 (6 bases). Trimming took off 7 bases at V and 2 bases at J, with 18 bases between the two ends. Germline loops: CDR1 SGHTA, CDR2 FQGNSA. The CDR3 has 15 amino acids. CDR3 amino acids: CASNPTPGGTYEQYF. CDR3 coding DNA: TGTGCCAGCAACCCCACCCCCGGGGGTACCTACGAGCAGTACTTC.

The rearrangement uses TRBV7-9 and TRBJ1-2; 10 positions agree with TRBD1. Germline V CDR1 and CDR2: SEHNR, FQNEAQ (reference sequence). The CDR3 sequence is 15 residues long. Trimming took 2 bases from V and 6 from J; bases not matched to a gene: 6. In DNA form, the CDR3 reads TGTGCCAGCAGCTTATTGGGGGACAGGGGTGATGGCTACACCTTC. It translates to CASSLLGDRGDGYTF. The whole variable domain, remainder taken from reference TRBV7-9 and TRBJ1-2, is DTGVSQNPRHKITKRGQNVTFRCDPISEHNRLYWYRQTLGQGPEFLTYFQNEAQLEKSRLLSDRFSAERPKGSFSTLEIQRTEQGDSAMYLCASSLLGDRGDGYTFGSGTRLTVV.

This clone was counted a single time. This chain connects TRBV7-9 to TRBJ2-3; 12 nucleotides agree with TRBD2. The V segment lost 3 bases and the J segment 4 bases; nucleotides outside the gene matches: 2. CDR1 is SEHNR, CDR2 FQNEAQ, per germline (reference sequence). This CDR3 spans 15 amino acids. The CDR3 coding sequence is TGTGCCAGCAGCTTTCTAGCGGGAGGGCCAGATACGCAGTATTTT. It yields the protein CASSFLAGGPDTQYF.

The table lists this clone with a few counts. This chain joins TRBV7-2 and TRBJ1-5, with TRBD1 as a possible D gene (5 bases). Trimming left V 1 base short and J 7 bases short, with 11 bases between. This CDR3 comprises 14 residues. Germline values: CDR1 SGHTA, CDR2 FQGNSA. CDR3 DNA sequence: TGTGCCAGCAGCTTAGAAGGGGCAGGACAGCCCCAGCATTTT. This translates into CASSLEGAGQPQHF.

About this clone itself: Relative to the germline gene, one junction end is altered; a read error may explain this. The rearrangement links TRBV9 to TRBJ2-1, with 8 nucleotides matching TRBD2. The CDR3 runs to 12 residues. Germline V lookup: CDR1 SGDLS, CDR2 YYNGEE. DNA for the CDR3: TGTGCCAGCAGCTCGACTAGCGCCCCCCAGATCTTC. Translating gives CASSSTSAPQIF.

The J gene is TRBJ2-2, the V gene TRBV19, with 8 positions matching TRBD2. In germline, CDR1 is LNHDA, CDR2 SQIVND (reference sequence). The CDR3 contains 14 residues. Trimming cost V 3 bases and J 7 bases; bases outside gene matches: 4. The CDR3 nucleotides read TGTGCCAGTAGTATGGAGCGGGAGTTCGGGGAGCTGTTTTTT. Its protein is CASSMEREFGELFF.